This record covers a single T cell receptor beta chain. Its target is unknown. The data were obtained in a study of type 1 regulatory T cells. Across the study: T-allo10 is a Tr1-enriched, alloantigen-specific CD4 T cell product made in vitro.

Whole-study results and caveats: Type 1 regulatory T cells had a more restricted TCR repertoire than non-type 1 regulatory T cells.

The CDR3 sequence is 13 residues long. In germline, CDR1 is ENHRY, CDR2 SYGVKD. The junction had 7 bases not matched to a gene; V was cut back by 10 bases and J by 3 bases. TCRdb recomputed calls from the reads with MiXCR, one row per CDR3 protein. The table includes about 71,000 distinct CDR3 sequences, around 21% detected once. The TCR sequence derives from a human donor in good health. This rearrangement joins TRBV10-3 to TRBJ2-3; 7 bases are shared with TRBD1. Material: cultured type 1 regulatory T (Tr1) cells, either the whole culture or a sorted fraction (not recorded which). The CDR3 bases are TGTGCCACAAGTACAGGGGTTACAGATACGCAGTATTTT. Amino acid sequence: CATSTGVTDTQYF.